This T cell receptor (beta chain) came from a study of tissue T cells after allogeneic stem cell transplantation. This table comes from immunoSEQ multiplex PCR, and its TCRdb copy is limited to in-frame clones, with some not included. Among over 7,500 clones listed, over 30% were seen once. Germline V CDR1 and CDR2: KGHPV, FQNQEV (reference sequence). The CDR3 is 13 amino acids. The V end lost 3 bases, the J end lost 5 bases, and 9 bases lay between the germline ends. Time point specified: mouse harvest day 14 after allogeneic transplant. Each mouse received 10^7 T-cell-depleted marrow cells plus 10^6 splenic CD5+ T cells by tail vein. Notes on this clone: Gene labels here are mouse ones. The read falls 1 residue short of the CDR3 end, and the missing part is taken from the germline J gene.

This chain connects TRBV26 to TRBJ2-5, with D perhaps TRBD1 (5 bases). Sequencing was done on a sample of skin. This receptor was taken from a female BALB/c mouse given C57BL/6 T cells with graft-versus-host disease after an allogeneic hematopoietic cell transplant. CDR3 sequence reads: CASSLPGRDTQYF. The DNA read from the CDR3 is TGTGCCAGCAGTCTCCCAGGGCGAGACACCCAGTAC.